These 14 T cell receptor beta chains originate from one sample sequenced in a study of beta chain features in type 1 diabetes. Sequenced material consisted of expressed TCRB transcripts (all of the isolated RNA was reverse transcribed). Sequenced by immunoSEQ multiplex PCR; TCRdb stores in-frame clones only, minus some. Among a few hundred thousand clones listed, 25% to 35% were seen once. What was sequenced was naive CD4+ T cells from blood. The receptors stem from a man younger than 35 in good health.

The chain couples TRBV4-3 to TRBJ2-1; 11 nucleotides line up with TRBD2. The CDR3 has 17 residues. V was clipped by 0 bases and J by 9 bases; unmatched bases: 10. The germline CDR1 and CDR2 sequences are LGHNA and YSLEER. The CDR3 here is CASSQEERRLAGSEQFF. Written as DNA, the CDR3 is TGCGCCAGCAGCCAAGAAGAACGCCGACTAGCGGGAAGTGAGCAGTTCTTC.

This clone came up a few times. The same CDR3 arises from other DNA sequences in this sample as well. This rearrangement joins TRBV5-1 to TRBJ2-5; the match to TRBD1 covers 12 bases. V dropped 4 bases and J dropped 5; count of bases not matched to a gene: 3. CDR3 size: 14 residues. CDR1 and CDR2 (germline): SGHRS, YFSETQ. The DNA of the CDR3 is TGCGCCAGCAGCCGGGGACAGGGGGCTGAGACCCAGTACTTC. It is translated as CASSRGQGAETQYF.

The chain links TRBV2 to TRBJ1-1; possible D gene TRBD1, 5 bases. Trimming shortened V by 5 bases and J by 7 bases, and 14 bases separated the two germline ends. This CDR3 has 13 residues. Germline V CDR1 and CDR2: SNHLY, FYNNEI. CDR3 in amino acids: CASSRPGPHEAFF. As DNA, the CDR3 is TGTGCCAGCAGTCGACCGGGACCTCATGAAGCTTTCTTT.

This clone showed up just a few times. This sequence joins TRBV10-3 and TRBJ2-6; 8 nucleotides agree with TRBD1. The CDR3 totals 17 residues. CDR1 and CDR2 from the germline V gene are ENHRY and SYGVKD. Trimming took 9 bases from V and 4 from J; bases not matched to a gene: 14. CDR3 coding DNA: TGTGCCATGGCCGAAGGACAGGGTGATTTGGGGGCCAACGTCCTGACTTTC. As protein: CAMAEGQGDLGANVLTF.

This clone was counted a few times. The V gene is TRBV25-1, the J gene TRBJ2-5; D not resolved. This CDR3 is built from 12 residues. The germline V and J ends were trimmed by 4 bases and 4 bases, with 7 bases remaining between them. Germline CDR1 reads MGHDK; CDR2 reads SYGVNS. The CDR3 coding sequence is TGTGCCAGCAGTGGACCGGGAGAGACCCAGTACTTC. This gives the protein CASSGPGETQYF.

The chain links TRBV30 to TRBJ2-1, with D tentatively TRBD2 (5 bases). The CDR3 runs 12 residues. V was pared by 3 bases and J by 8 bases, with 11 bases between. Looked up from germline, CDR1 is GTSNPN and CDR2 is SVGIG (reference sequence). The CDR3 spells CAWSLLDHEQFF. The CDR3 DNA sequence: TGTGCCTGGAGCCTACTAGACCATGAGCAGTTCTTC.

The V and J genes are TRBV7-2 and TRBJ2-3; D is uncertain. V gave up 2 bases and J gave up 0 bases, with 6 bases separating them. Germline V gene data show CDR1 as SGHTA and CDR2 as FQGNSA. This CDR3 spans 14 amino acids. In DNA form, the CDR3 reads TGTGCCAGCAGCTTATGGAGTAGCACAGATACGCAGTATTTT. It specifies CASSLWSSTDTQYF.

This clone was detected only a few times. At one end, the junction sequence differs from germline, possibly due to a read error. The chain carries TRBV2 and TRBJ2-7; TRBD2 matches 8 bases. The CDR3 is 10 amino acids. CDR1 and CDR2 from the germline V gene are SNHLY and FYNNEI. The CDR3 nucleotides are TGTGCCAGCAGTGAAGGGACTAGCCACTTC. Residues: CASSEGTSHF.

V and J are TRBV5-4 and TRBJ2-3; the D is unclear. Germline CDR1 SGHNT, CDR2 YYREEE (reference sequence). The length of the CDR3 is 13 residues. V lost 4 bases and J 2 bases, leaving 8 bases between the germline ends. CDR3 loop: CASSLPNTDTQYF. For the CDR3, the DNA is TGTGCCAGCAGCCTGCCGAACACAGATACGCAGTATTTT.

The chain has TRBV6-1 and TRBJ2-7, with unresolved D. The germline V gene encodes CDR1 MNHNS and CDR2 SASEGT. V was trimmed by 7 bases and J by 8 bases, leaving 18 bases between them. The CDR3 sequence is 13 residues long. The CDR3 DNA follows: TGTGCCAGCACCATTCCCGCAGGTTCCAAGCAGTACTTC. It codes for CASTIPAGSKQYF.

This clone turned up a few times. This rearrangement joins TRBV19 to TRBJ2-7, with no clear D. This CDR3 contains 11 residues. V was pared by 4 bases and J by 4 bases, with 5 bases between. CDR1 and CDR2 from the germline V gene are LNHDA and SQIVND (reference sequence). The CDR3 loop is CASSSGYEQYF. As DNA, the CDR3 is TGTGCCAGTAGTAGTGGGTACGAGCAGTACTTC.

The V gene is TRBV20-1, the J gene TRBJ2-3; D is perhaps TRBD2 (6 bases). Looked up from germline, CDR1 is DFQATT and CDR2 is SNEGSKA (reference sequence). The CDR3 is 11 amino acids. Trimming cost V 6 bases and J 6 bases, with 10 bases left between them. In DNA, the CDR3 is TGCAGTGCCCTGCTAGCGGATACGCAGTATTTT. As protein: CSALLADTQYF.

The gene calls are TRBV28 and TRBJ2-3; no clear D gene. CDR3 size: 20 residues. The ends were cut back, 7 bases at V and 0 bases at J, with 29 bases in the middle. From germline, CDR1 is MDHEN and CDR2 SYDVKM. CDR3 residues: CASTSPASWTHPNSTDTQYF. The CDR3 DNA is TGTGCCAGCACATCACCGGCGTCGTGGACCCACCCCAATAGCACAGATACGCAGTATTTT. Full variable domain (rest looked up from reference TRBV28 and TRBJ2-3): DVKVTQSSRYLVKRTGEKVFLECVQDMDHENMFWYRQDPGLGLRLIYFSYDVKMKEKGDIPEGYSVSREKKERFSLILESASTNQTSMYLCASTSPASWTHPNSTDTQYFGPGTRLTVL.

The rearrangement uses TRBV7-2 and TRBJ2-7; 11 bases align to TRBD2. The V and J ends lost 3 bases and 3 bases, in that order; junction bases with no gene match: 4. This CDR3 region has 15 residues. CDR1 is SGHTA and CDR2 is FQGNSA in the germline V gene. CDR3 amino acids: CASSLAGTSGYEQYF. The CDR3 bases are TGTGCCAGCAGCTTGGCCGGGACTAGCGGCTACGAGCAGTACTTC.